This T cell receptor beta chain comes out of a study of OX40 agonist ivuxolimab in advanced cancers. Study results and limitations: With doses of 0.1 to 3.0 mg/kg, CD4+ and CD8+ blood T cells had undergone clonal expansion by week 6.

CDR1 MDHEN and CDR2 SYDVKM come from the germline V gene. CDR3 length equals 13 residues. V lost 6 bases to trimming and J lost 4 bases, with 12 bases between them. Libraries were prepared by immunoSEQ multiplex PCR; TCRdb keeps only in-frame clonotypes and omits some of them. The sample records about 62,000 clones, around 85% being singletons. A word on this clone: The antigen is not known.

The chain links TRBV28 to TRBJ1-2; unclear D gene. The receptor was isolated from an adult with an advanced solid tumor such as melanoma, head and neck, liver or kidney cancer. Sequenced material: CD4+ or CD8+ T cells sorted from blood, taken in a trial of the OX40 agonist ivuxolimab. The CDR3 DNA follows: TGTGCCAGCAGCGAGCCGGGGTTCTATGGCTACACCTTC. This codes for CASSEPGFYGYTF.